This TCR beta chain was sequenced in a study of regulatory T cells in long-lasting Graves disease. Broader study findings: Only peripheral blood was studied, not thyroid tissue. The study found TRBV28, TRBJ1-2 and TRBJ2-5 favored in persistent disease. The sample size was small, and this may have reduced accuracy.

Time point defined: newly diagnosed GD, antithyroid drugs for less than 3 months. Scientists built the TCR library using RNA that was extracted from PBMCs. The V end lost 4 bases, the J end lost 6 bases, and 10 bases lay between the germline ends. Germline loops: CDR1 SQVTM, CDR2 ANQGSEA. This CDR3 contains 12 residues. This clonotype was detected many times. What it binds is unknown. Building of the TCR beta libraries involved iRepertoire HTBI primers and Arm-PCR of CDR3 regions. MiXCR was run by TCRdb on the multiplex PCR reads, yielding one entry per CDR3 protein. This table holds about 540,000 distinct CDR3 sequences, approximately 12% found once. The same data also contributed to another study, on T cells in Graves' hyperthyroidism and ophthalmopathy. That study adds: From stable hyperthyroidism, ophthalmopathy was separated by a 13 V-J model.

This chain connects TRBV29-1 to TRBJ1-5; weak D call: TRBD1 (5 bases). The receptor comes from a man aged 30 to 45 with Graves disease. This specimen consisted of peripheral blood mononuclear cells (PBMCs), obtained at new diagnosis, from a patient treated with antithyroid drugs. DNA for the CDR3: TGCAGCGTTGGGGGGGGAGGTCAGCCCCAGCATTTT. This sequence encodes CSVGGGGQPQHF. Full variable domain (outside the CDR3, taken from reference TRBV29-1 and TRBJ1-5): SAVISQKPSRDICQRGTSLTIQCQVDSQVTMMFWYRQQPGQSLTLIATANQGSEATYESGFVIDKFPISRPNLTFSTLTVSNMSPEDSSIYLCSVGGGGQPQHFGDGTRLSIL.